The present entry profiles one T cell receptor beta chain with its context. Its specificity is not known. V was cut by 1 base and J by 7 bases, with 20 bases left in between. CDR3 length: 16 amino acids. The V gene's germline CDR1 is SGHAT and CDR2 FQNNGV. The sample is drawn from a study of CD8 T cells in Susac syndrome. Points from the study as a whole: As the study acknowledged, the number of individuals who were part of its TCR sequencing and HLA analysis was relatively small.

Multiple sclerosis controls were treatment-naive patients with stable or active relapsing-remitting disease. Negative isolation yielded CD4+ and CD8+ T cells, and FACS enriched TEMRA cells. Reverse transcription used roughly 0.45 to 1 ug RNA and random hexamers. Amplification of TCR beta CDR3 across 54 Vbeta and 13 Jbeta was performed with immunoSEQ multiplex PCR. TCRdb re-called the immunoSEQ multiplex PCR reads with MiXCR, one entry per CDR3 protein. In the table there are a few hundred thousand distinct CDR3 sequences, more than 85% of which are singletons. The sequence came from a human donor with multiple sclerosis. Sequenced: CD4+ T cells from PBMCs. The rearrangement links TRBV11-2 to TRBJ2-7; D might be TRBD2 (7 bases). CDR3: CASSLVAGAGAGEQYV. The DNA of the CDR3 is TGTGCCAGCAGCTTAGTGGCGGGGGCGGGAGCGGGAGAGCAGTACGTC.